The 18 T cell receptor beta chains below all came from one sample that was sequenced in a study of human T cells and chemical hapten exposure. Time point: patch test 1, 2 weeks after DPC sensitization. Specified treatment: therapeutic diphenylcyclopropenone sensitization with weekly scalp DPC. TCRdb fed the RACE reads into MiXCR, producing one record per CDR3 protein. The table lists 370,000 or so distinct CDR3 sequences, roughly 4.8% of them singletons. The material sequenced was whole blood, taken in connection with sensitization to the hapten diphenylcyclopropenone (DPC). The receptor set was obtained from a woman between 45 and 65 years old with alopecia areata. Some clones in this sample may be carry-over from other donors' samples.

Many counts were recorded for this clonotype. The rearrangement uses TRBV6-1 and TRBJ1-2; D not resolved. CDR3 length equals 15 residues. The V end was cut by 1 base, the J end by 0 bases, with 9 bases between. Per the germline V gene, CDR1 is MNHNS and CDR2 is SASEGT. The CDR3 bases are TGTGCCAGCAGTGAAGAAGGCGGGCCTAACTATGGCTACACCTTC. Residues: CASSEEGGPNYGYTF.

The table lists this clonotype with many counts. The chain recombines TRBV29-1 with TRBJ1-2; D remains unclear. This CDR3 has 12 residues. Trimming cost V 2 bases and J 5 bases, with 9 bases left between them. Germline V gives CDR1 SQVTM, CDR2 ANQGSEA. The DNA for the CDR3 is TGCAGCGTTGAAATACGGGAGTATGGCTACACCTTC. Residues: CSVEIREYGYTF. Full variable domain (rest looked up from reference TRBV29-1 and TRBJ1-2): SAVISQKPSRDICQRGTSLTIQCQVDSQVTMMFWYRQQPGQSLTLIATANQGSEATYESGFVIDKFPISRPNLTFSTLTVSNMSPEDSSIYLCSVEIREYGYTFGSGTRLTVV.

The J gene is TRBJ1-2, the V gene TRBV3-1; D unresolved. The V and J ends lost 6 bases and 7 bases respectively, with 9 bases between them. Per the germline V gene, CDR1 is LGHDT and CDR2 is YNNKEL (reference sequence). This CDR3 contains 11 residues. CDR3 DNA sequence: TGTGCCAGCAGAGCTTTGGGTGGCTACACCTTC. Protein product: CASRALGGYTF.

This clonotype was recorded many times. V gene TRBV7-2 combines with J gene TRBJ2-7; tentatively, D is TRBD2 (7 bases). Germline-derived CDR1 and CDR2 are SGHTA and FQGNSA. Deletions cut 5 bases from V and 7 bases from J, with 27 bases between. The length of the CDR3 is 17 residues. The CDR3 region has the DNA TGTGCCAGCAGCCCGAGGGGGAGCGGGGTACTGTCGGGGGAGCAGTACTTC. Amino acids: CASSPRGSGVLSGEQYF.

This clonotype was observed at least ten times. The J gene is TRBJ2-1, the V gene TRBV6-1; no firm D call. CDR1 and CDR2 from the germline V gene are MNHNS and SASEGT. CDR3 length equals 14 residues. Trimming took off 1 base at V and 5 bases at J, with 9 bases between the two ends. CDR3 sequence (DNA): TGTGCCAGCAGTGAAGAAGGCAGACACAATGAGCAGTTCTTC. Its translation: CASSEEGRHNEQFF.

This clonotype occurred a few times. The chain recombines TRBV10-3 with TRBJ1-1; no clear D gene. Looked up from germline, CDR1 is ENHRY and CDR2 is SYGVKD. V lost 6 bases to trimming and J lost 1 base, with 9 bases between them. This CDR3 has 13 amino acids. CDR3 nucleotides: TGTGCCATCAGCGCTACAGAGAACACTGAAGCTTTCTTT. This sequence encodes CAISATENTEAFF.

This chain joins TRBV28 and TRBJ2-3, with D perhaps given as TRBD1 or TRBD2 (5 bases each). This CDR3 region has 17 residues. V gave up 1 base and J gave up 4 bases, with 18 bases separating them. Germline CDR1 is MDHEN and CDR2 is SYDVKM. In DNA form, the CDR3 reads TGTGCCAGCAGTTTATCAATCCGGGACCCACGCGCAGATACGCAGTATTTT. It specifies CASSLSIRDPRADTQYF.

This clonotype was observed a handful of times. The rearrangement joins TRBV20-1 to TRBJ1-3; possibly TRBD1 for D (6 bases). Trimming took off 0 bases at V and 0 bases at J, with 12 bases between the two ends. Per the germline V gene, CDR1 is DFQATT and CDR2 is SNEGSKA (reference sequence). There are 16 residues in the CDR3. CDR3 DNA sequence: TGCAGTGCTAGAGATCAGACAGGTTTCTCTGGAAACACCATATATTTT. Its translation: CSARDQTGFSGNTIYF.

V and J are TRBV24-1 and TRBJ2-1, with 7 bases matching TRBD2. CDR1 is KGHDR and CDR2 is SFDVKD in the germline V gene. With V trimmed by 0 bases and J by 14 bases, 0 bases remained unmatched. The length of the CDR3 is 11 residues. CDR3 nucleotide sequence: TGTGCCACCAGTGATTTGGGGGGGGAGTTCTTC. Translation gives CATSDLGGEFF.

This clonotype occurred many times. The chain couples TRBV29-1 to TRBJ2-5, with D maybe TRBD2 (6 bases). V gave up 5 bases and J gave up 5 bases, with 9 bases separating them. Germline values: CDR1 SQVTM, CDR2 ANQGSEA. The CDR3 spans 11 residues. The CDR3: CSVLGLETQYF. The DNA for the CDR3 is TGCAGCGTTCTGGGACTGGAGACCCAGTACTTC.

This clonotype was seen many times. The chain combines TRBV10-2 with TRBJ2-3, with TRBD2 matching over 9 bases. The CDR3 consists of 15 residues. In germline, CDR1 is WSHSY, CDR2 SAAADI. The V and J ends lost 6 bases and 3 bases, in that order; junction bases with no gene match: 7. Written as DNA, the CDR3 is TGCGCCAGCAGCCCTACAGCGGGAGGTACAGATACGCAGTATTTT. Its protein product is CASSPTAGGTDTQYF.

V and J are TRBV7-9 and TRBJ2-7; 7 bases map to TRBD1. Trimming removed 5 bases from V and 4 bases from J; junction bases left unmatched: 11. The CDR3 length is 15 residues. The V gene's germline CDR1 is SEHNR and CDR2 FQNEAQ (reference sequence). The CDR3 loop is CASSLRGQKPYEQYF. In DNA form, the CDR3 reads TGTGCCAGCAGCCTCCGGGGACAGAAACCGTACGAGCAGTACTTC.

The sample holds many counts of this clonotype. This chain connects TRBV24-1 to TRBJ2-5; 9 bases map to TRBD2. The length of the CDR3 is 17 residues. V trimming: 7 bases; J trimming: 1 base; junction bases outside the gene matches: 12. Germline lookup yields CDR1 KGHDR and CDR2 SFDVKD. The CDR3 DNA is TGTGCCACCAGGACTGGTCAGGCGACTAGCGGCCAAGAGACCCAGTACTTC. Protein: CATRTGQATSGQETQYF.

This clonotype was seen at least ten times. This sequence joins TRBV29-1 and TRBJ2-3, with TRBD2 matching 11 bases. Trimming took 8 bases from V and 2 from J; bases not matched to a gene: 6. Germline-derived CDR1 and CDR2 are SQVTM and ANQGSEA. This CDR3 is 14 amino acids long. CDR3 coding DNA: TGCAGCTTTCGACTAGCGGGGTCCACAGATACGCAGTATTTT. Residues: CSFRLAGSTDTQYF.

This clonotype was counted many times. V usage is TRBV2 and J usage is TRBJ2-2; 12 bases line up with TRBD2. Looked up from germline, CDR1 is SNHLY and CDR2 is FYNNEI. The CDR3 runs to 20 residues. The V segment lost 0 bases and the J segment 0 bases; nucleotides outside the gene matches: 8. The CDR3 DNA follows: TGTGCCAGCAGTGAAGCGGTAGGACTAGCGGGGTCGACGAACACCGGGGAGCTGTTTTTT. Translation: CASSEAVGLAGSTNTGELFF.

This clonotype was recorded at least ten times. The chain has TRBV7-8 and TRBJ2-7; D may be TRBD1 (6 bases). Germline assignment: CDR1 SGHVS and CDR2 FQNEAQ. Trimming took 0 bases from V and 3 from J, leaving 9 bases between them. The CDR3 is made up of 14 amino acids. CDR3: CASSLAGQLYEQYF. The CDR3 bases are TGTGCCAGCAGCTTAGCGGGACAACTCTACGAGCAGTACTTC.

DNA of the CDR3: TGCAGTGCTAGAAATGATGCTAGCGGATCCCGGGAGCAGTTCTTC. Protein product: CSARNDASGSREQFF. The chain combines TRBV20-1 with TRBJ2-1; 7 bases agree with TRBD2. The trim removed 2 bases at V and 10 bases at J, leaving 14 bases unmatched. CDR3 length: 15 residues. The germline gives CDR1 DFQATT, CDR2 SNEGSKA (reference sequence).

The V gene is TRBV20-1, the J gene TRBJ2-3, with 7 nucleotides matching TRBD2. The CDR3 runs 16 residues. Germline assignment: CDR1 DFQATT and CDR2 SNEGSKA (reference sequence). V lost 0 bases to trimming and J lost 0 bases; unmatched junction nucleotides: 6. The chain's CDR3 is CSARDLAVASTDTQYF. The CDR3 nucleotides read TGCAGTGCTAGAGATCTAGCGGTCGCTAGCACAGATACGCAGTATTTT.